Listed here are 25 T cell receptor beta chains from one sample, sequenced in a study of blood T cell repertoires in COVID-19. Only in-frame clones appear in the TCRdb table, and some are missing; sequencing was by immunoSEQ multiplex PCR. The sample yields some 270,000 clones, over 75% seen once. Sequencing was carried out using PBMCs or T cells enriched from blood (not recorded which). The receptor source for this set is a woman aged 25 to 39 who had recovered from COVID-19.

The J gene is TRBJ2-3, the V gene TRBV24-1, with no clear D. This CDR3 comprises 16 residues. Looked up from germline, CDR1 is KGHDR and CDR2 is SFDVKD. V dropped 3 bases and J dropped 2 bases, with 14 bases sitting between them. The CDR3 DNA sequence: TGTGCCACCAGTGATCCCCAATCGGTTATCACAGATACGCAGTATTTT. Protein: CATSDPQSVITDTQYF.

The rearrangement links TRBV28 to TRBJ1-4; possibly TRBD1 for D (6 bases). The CDR3 loop spans 16 amino acids. Germline V lookup: CDR1 MDHEN, CDR2 SYDVKM. V lost 7 bases and J lost 0, with 15 bases in between. CDR3 protein: CASTLTGGPTNEKLFF. CDR3 coding DNA: TGTGCCAGCACCCTAACCGGGGGGCCAACTAATGAAAAACTGTTTTTT.

This chain joins TRBV4-2 and TRBJ2-1, with 12 bases that match TRBD2. The CDR3 consists of 15 residues. Looked up from germline, CDR1 is LGHNA and CDR2 is YNFKEQ. Trimming took 0 bases from V and 8 from J; bases not matched to a gene: 2. CDR3 sequence: CASSQEASGGDEQFF. The CDR3 coding sequence is TGTGCCAGCAGCCAAGAGGCTAGCGGGGGGGATGAGCAGTTCTTC.

The chain recombines TRBV6-1 with TRBJ2-5; possible D gene TRBD2, 5 bases. The CDR3 loop spans 16 amino acids. V shed 0 bases and J shed 5 bases, with 16 bases lying between them. Germline V gene sequence: CDR1 MNHNS, CDR2 SASEGT. The CDR3 reads CASSEASGVVGETQYF. CDR3 in DNA: TGTGCCAGCAGTGAAGCTTCCGGGGTTGTCGGGGAGACCCAGTACTTC.

The genes are TRBV4-1 and TRBJ2-7, with D hard to call. Deletions cut 0 bases from V and 3 bases from J, with 15 bases between. CDR1 is MGHRA, CDR2 YSYEKL, per germline. This CDR3 spans 16 amino acids. The CDR3 DNA is TGCGCCAGCAGCCAAGATCATCGGTATGCGGTCTACGAGCAGTACTTC. It specifies CASSQDHRYAVYEQYF.

CDR3 loop: CASTGQNTGELFF. DNA for the CDR3: TGTGCCAGCACCGGACAGAACACCGGGGAGCTGTTTTTT. The V gene is TRBV5-4, the J gene TRBJ2-2; perhaps TRBD1 as D (5 bases). Between the trimmed V and J ends, which lost 6 bases and 1 base, there was a span of 7 bases. Germline assignment: CDR1 SGHNT and CDR2 YYREEE (reference sequence). This CDR3 is built from 13 residues. The variable domain in full, with the rest retrieved from reference TRBV5-4 and TRBJ2-2, is ETGVTQSPTHLIKTRGQQVTLRCSSQSGHNTVSWYQQALGQGPQFIFQYYREEENGRGNFPPRFSGLQFPNYSSELNVNALELDDSALYLCASTGQNTGELFFGEGSRLTVL.

This chain connects TRBV20-1 to TRBJ1-2, with D possibly being TRBD1 (5 bases). The germline CDR1 and CDR2 sequences are DFQATT and SNEGSKA (reference sequence). The CDR3 contains 15 residues. V lost 3 bases, J lost 6 bases, and 20 bases lay in between. CDR3: CSASGDGLLRHGYTF. The CDR3 bases are TGCAGTGCTAGTGGGGACGGACTACTTAGACATGGCTACACCTTC.

J is TRBJ1-1 and V is TRBV11-2; weak D call: TRBD1 (6 bases). The CDR3 loop spans 12 amino acids. Germline CDR1 reads SGHAT; CDR2 reads FQNNGV. Trimming took off 7 bases at V and 1 base at J, with 7 bases between the two ends. CDR3 DNA sequence: TGTGCCAGCAAACAGGGGAACACTGAAGCTTTCTTT. Its protein is CASKQGNTEAFF.

The chain links TRBV3-1 (or the pseudogene TRBV3-2) to TRBJ1-1; possibly TRBD1 for D (6 bases). CDR1 is LGHDT and CDR2 is YNNKEL in the germline V gene (reference sequence). With 4 bases removed from V and 5 bases from J, the gap between germline ends came to 8 bases. The CDR3 runs 12 residues. The CDR3 reads CASSPGVTEAFF. DNA of the CDR3: TGTGCCAGCAGCCCAGGGGTAACTGAAGCTTTCTTT.

The CDR3 DNA reads TGTGCCAGCAGCGTAGACCCTAGCGCACAAGAGACCCAGTACTTC. This encodes CASSVDPSAQETQYF. This chain links TRBV9 with TRBJ2-5; TRBD2 might be the D (6 bases). The V and J ends lost 0 bases and 2 bases respectively, with 11 bases between them. Germline lookup yields CDR1 SGDLS and CDR2 YYNGEE. This CDR3 comprises 15 residues.

The V gene is TRBV3-1 (or the pseudogene TRBV3-2), the J gene TRBJ2-7, with D possibly matching TRBD2 (6 bases). The CDR3 spans 13 residues. The V gene's germline CDR1 is LGHDT and CDR2 YNNKEL (reference sequence). V lost 1 base, J lost 7 bases, and 11 bases lay in between. Here the CDR3 reads CASSQGLGTEQYF. CDR3 DNA sequence: TGTGCCAGCAGCCAAGGTCTCGGGACTGAGCAGTACTTC.

V is TRBV4-2 and J is TRBJ1-6, with TRBD1 as a possible D gene (5 bases). This CDR3 has 15 residues. The germline V gene has CDR1 LGHNA and CDR2 YNFKEQ. The V end lost 1 base, the J end lost 7 bases, and 11 bases lay between the germline ends. CDR3 sequence: CASSQGLQGNSPLHF. The CDR3 region has the DNA TGTGCCAGCAGCCAAGGATTGCAGGGAAATTCACCCCTCCACTTT.

This chain connects TRBV5-1 to TRBJ2-5; TRBD1 might be the D (6 bases). CDR1 is SGHRS, CDR2 YFSETQ, per germline. The germline V and J ends were trimmed by 0 bases and 3 bases, with 9 bases remaining between them. This CDR3 is 14 amino acids long. CDR3 amino acids: CASSLVRQEETQYF. The CDR3 DNA follows: TGCGCCAGCAGCTTGGTTCGACAGGAAGAGACCCAGTACTTC.

This chain connects TRBV29-1 to TRBJ1-1, with D possibly matching TRBD1 (5 bases). CDR3 length: 12 residues. Germline V lookup: CDR1 SQVTM, CDR2 ANQGSEA. The V gene lost 4 bases and the J gene lost 8 bases, with 14 bases spanning the gap. The CDR3 DNA sequence: TGCAGCGTTGGAAGGCGGGACGTAGAAGCTTTCTTT. Amino acids: CSVGRRDVEAFF.

The rearrangement links TRBV27 to TRBJ2-3, with 14 bases lining up with TRBD2. The CDR3 spans 19 residues. CDR1 and CDR2 from the germline V gene are MNHEY and SMNVEV (reference sequence). Germline trimming cut 2 bases from V and 6 bases from J; bases unmatched to any gene: 13. The CDR3 region is CASSLARYTTSGGADTQYF. In nucleotides, the CDR3 is TGTGCCAGCAGTTTAGCCCGCTACACGACTAGCGGGGGGGCTGATACGCAGTATTTT.

Comments on this clone: An end of the junction differs from the germline gene, which may be a read error. V usage is TRBV20-1 and J usage is TRBJ2-5, with a weak D call TRBD1 (6 bases). The germline gives CDR1 DFQATT, CDR2 SNEGSKA (reference sequence). The CDR3 sequence is 15 residues long. CDR3 bases: TGCAGTGCTAGTAGCGCAGGGGCGAGACAAGGGACCCAGTACTTC. Encoded protein: CSASSAGARQGTQYF.

The J gene is TRBJ1-2, the V gene TRBV27; 12 bases align to TRBD1. The CDR3 has 17 residues. Germline V CDR1 and CDR2: MNHEY, SMNVEV (reference sequence). V lost 0 bases and J lost 3; bases outside the gene matches: 5. For the CDR3, the DNA is TGTGCCAGCAGTTTATCGGGGACAGGGGGCTTCTACTATGGCTACACCTTC. Its translation is CASSLSGTGGFYYGYTF.

This clone is a singleton in its sample. The rearrangement uses TRBV18 and TRBJ1-2; D unclear. Germline V gene sequence: CDR1 KGHSH, CDR2 LQKENI. Trimming shortened V by 3 bases and J by 4 bases, and 24 bases separated the two germline ends. The CDR3 is made up of 18 amino acids. Written as DNA, the CDR3 is TGTGCCAGCTCACCCACTCAGACCACCGGACGGGGTGGCTATGGCTACACCTTC. The encoded protein is CASSPTQTTGRGGYGYTF.

DNA of the CDR3: TGCAGCGTTTATACCTGGGGGCAGGGGCGAGATACGCAGTATTTT. As protein: CSVYTWGQGRDTQYF. The V and J genes are TRBV29-1 and TRBJ2-3; maybe TRBD1 (6 bases). Trimming took off 5 bases at V and 5 bases at J, with 20 bases between the two ends. CDR1 SQVTM and CDR2 ANQGSEA come from the germline V gene. This CDR3 spans 15 amino acids.

V is TRBV28 and J is TRBJ1-5, with 9 positions matching TRBD1. The V and J ends lost 6 bases and 7 bases, in that order; junction bases with no gene match: 13. Germline loops: CDR1 MDHEN, CDR2 SYDVKM. The CDR3 consists of 16 residues. The CDR3 here is CASRMTGGEPRQPQHF. CDR3 DNA: TGTGCCAGCAGAATGACAGGGGGGGAACCGAGGCAGCCCCAGCATTTT. Full variable domain (missing parts from reference TRBV28 and TRBJ1-5): DVKVTQSSRYLVKRTGEKVFLECVQDMDHENMFWYRQDPGLGLRLIYFSYDVKMKEKGDIPEGYSVSREKKERFSLILESASTNQTSMYLCASRMTGGEPRQPQHFGDGTRLSIL.

The chain couples TRBV28 to TRBJ2-7; D ambiguous. This CDR3 contains 11 residues. Trimming removed 6 bases at V and 3 bases at J, with 6 bases between. Looked up from germline, CDR1 is MDHEN and CDR2 is SYDVKM. In DNA form, the CDR3 reads TGTGCCAGCAGCCAGTTCTACGAGCAGTACTTC. This codes for CASSQFYEQYF.

This chain uses TRBV7-9 with TRBJ1-2, with a possible D match to TRBD1 (6 bases). Per germline, CDR1 SEHNR and CDR2 FQNEAQ (reference sequence). V lost 4 bases to trimming and J lost 6 bases, with 15 bases between them. The CDR3 sequence is 14 residues long. CDR3 sequence: CASSWGGGRDGYTF. CDR3 nucleotides: TGTGCCAGCAGCTGGGGCGGGGGGCGAGATGGCTACACCTTC.

This clone came up a few times. J is TRBJ2-2 and V is TRBV9; D unresolved. Germline V CDR1 and CDR2: SGDLS, YYNGEE. Between the trimmed V and J ends, which lost 5 bases and 0 bases, there was a span of 5 bases. The CDR3 spans 13 residues. The DNA of the CDR3 is TGTGCCAGCAGAGGAGCGAACACCGGGGAGCTGTTTTTT. Translating it yields CASRGANTGELFF.

The chain combines TRBV18 with TRBJ1-1; tentative D call: TRBD1 (5 bases). This CDR3 contains 14 residues. Germline CDR1 KGHSH, CDR2 LQKENI. V was clipped by 2 bases and J by 5 bases, with 12 bases between them. In DNA, the CDR3 is TGTGCCAGCTCACCAAATGGGGCGCGGACTGAAGCTTTCTTT. Translating gives CASSPNGARTEAFF. Looking up the rest from reference TRBV18 and TRBJ1-1 gives the full variable domain: NAGVMQNPRHLVRRRGQEARLRCSPMKGHSHVYWYRQLPEEGLKFMVYLQKENIIDESGMPKERFSAEFPKEGPSILRIQQVVRGDSAAYFCASSPNGARTEAFFGQGTRLTVV.

The chain carries TRBV5-6 and TRBJ2-3, with D perhaps TRBD2 (7 bases). V lost 0 bases and J lost 6, with 14 bases in between. This CDR3 contains 15 residues. Germline values: CDR1 SGHDT, CDR2 YYEEEE. DNA of the CDR3: TGTGCCAGCAGCTTGGGCGGGGGCCCGGGTGATACGCAGTATTTT. This encodes CASSLGGGPGDTQYF.